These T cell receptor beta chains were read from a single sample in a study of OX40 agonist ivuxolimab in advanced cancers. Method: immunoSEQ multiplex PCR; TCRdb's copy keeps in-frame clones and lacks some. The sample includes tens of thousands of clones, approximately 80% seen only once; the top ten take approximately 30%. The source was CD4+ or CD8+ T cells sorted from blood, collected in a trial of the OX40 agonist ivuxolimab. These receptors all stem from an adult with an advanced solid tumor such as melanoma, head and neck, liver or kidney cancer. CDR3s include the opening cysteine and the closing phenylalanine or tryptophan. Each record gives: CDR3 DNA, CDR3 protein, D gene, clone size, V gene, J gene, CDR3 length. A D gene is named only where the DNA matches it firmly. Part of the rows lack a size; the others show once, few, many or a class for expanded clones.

TGTGCCAGCAGGCCGGGACTAGCGGGATCCTACGAGCAGTACTTC,CASRPGLAGSYEQYF,TRBD2,.,TRBV28,TRBJ2-7,15
TGTGCCAGCAGCTTCTGGAGCTCCTACGAGCAGTACTTC,CASSFWSSYEQYF,.,.,TRBV5-6,TRBJ2-7,13
TGCGCCAGCAGCTTGGCCAGGGTGGGTTACAATGAGCAGTTCTTC,CASSLARVGYNEQFF,.,.,TRBV5-1,TRBJ2-1,15
TGTGCCAGCAGTTTAGGCAGGGGGCGACCAACTAATGAAAAACTGTTTTTT,CASSLGRGRPTNEKLFF,TRBD1,.,TRBV28,TRBJ1-4,17
TGTGCCAGCAGCCGAGAGACGAACACTGAAGCTTTCTTT,CASSRETNTEAFF,.,.,TRBV7-9,TRBJ1-1,13
TGTGCCAGTAGTTCAATTTACGACAGGTTAAGCTCCTACGAGCAGTACTTC,CASSSIYDRLSSYEQYF,.,.,TRBV19,TRBJ2-7,17
TGTGCCACCAGCGGGGGGGGCTACGAGCAGTACTTC,CATSGGGYEQYF,TRBD2,.,TRBV15,TRBJ2-7,12
TGTGCCAGCAGTGTTGACCCCCTGGGGACTGAAGCTTTCTTT,CASSVDPLGTEAFF,.,.,TRBV27,TRBJ1-1,14
TGTGCCAGCAGTTACATGGCGGGAGGGAACGAGCAGTACTTC,CASSYMAGGNEQYF,TRBD2,.,TRBV6-5,TRBJ2-7,14
TGTGCCACCAGCAGTTCGGTAGTACGGGGCGCCCTCTACGAGCAGTACTTC,CATSSSVVRGALYEQYF,.,.,TRBV15,TRBJ2-7,17
TGTGCCAGCAGTGACGGTGGGGGCTACGAGCAGTACTTC,CASSDGGGYEQYF,.,.,TRBV6-1,TRBJ2-7,13
TGTGCCAGTAGTCCAGGGACAGGACTAACCTACGAGCAGTACTTC,CASSPGTGLTYEQYF,TRBD1,.,TRBV19,TRBJ2-7,15
TGTGCCAGCAGTGAATCCGATACGCAGTATTTT,CASSESDTQYF,.,once,TRBV6-5,TRBJ2-3,11
TGTGCCAGCAGCTTAGCTGCGGGCCTCGTCACAGATACGCAGTATTTT,CASSLAAGLVTDTQYF,.,.,TRBV7-9,TRBJ2-3,16
TGTGCCAGCAGCTCAGTAGCGGGAGGGCCGAGCTCCTACAATGAGCAGTTCTTC,CASSSVAGGPSSYNEQFF,TRBD2,.,TRBV4-2,TRBJ2-1,18
TGTGCCAGCAGCCTAGGGGTTAGCACAGATACGCAGTATTTT,CASSLGVSTDTQYF,.,few,TRBV6-5,TRBJ2-3,14
TGTGCCAGCAGTTTAGAGGGTTCAAGCACAGATACGCAGTATTTT,CASSLEGSSTDTQYF,.,.,TRBV28,TRBJ2-3,15
TGCGCCAGCAGCCCTCGGACTAGCGGGACCTGGGAGCAGTACTTC,CASSPRTSGTWEQYF,TRBD2,.,TRBV4-1,TRBJ2-7,15
TGCGCCAGCAGCTTGGAAAGGGGGAATGAGCAGTTCTTC,CASSLERGNEQFF,.,.,TRBV5-1,TRBJ2-1,13
TGCGCCAGCAGCCTAACAGGGGGCCAGACTGAAGCTTTCTTT,CASSLTGGQTEAFF,TRBD1,.,TRBV5-1,TRBJ1-1,14
TGCGCCAGCAAGTGGCTACAGGGACCCTACAATGAGCAGTTCTTC,CASKWLQGPYNEQFF,.,.,TRBV5-1,TRBJ2-1,15
TGTGCCAGCAGTCCGGGAAGCGGGGAGCTGTTTTTT,CASSPGSGELFF,.,once,TRBV6-6,TRBJ2-2,12
TGTGCCAGCAGCAGAAGGGGGCTAGATACGCAGTATTTT,CASSRRGLDTQYF,TRBD1,.,TRBV5-6,TRBJ2-3,13
TGCGCCAGCAGCCAATCTAGGGCCCCGGCTAGAGCTTTCTTT,CASSQSRAPARAFF,.,.,TRBV4-1,TRBJ1-1,14
TGTGCCAGCGAGAGCTTTAGACAGGGTATTCGTTCCTACGAGCAGTACTTC,CASESFRQGIRSYEQYF,TRBD1,.,TRBV28,TRBJ2-7,17
TGCAGTGCTAGAGGTTACGAGCAGTACTTC,CSARGYEQYF,.,.,TRBV20-1,TRBJ2-7,10
TGTGCCAGCAGTCCGACTAGCGGGAGTGGCACCGGGGAGCTGTTTTTT,CASSPTSGSGTGELFF,TRBD2,.,TRBV28,TRBJ2-2,16
TGTGCCAGCAGATACATCGGTAAGGAAGAGACCCAGTACTTC,CASRYIGKEETQYF,.,.,TRBV7-8,TRBJ2-5,14
TGTGCCAGCAGCCGGGAACCGGGACCTCAAGAGACCCAGTACTTC,CASSREPGPQETQYF,.,.,TRBV7-9,TRBJ2-5,15
TGTGCCAGCAGTTTATGGGCGAACACTGAAGCTTTCTTT,CASSLWANTEAFF,.,.,TRBV28,TRBJ1-1,13